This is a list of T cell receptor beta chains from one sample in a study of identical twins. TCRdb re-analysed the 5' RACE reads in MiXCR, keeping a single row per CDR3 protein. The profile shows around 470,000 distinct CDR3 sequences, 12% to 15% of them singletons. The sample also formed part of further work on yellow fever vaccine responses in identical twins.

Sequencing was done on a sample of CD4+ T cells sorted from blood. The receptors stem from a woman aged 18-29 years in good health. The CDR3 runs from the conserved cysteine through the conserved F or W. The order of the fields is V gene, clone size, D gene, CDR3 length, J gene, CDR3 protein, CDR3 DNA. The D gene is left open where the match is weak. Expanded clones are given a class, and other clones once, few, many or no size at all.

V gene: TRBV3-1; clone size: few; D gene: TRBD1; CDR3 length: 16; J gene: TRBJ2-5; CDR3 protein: CASSQANTGVQETQYF; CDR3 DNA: TGTGCCAGCAGCCAAGCGAATACAGGGGTTCAAGAGACCCAGTACTTC
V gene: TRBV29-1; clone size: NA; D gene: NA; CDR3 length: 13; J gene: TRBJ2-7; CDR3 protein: CSVRDRQTYEQYF; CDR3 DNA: TGCAGCGTTCGAGACAGGCAGACCTACGAGCAGTACTTC
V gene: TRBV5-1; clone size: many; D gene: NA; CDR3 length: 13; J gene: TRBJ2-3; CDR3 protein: CASSSGFTDTQYF; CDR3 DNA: TGCGCCAGCAGCTCCGGGTTCACAGATACGCAGTATTTT
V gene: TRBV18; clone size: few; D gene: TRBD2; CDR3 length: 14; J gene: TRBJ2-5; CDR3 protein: CASSPTSLQETQYF; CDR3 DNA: TGTGCCAGCTCGCCGACTAGCCTGCAAGAGACCCAGTACTTC
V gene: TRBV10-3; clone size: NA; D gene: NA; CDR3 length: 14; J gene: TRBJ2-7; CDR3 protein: CAIRGVAGTYEQYF; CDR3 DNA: TGTGCCATCAGGGGGGTGGCGGGAACCTACGAGCAGTACTTC
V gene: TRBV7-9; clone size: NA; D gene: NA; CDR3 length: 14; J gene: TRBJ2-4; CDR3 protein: CASSPSGGRNIQYF; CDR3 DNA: TGTGCCAGCAGCCCATCCGGGGGAAGGAACATTCAGTACTTC
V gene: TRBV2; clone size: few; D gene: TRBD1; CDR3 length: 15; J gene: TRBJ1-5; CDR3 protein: CASRATGDGAQPQHF; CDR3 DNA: TGTGCCAGCAGGGCGACAGGGGACGGGGCTCAGCCCCAGCATTTT
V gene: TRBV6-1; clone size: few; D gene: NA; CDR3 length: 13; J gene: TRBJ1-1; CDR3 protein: CATKNVGATEAFF; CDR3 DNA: TGTGCCACCAAAAACGTGGGGGCCACTGAAGCTTTCTTT
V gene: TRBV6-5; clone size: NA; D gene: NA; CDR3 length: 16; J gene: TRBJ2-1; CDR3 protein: CASSYSPTATYNEQFF; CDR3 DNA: TGTGCCAGCAGTTACTCACCGACAGCTACCTACAATGAGCAGTTCTTC
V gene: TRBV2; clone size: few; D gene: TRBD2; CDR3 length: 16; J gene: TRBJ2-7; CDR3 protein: CASSPSAAGGAYEQYF; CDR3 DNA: TGTGCCAGCAGTCCCTCAGCAGCGGGAGGCGCCTACGAGCAGTACTTC
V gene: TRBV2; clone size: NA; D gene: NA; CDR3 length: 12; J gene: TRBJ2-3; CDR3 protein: CASSEEWWSQYF; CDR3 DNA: TGTGCCAGCAGTGAAGAGTGGTGGTCGCAGTATTTT
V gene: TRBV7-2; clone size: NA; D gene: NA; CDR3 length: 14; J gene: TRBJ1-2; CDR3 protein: CASDLLGENYGYTF; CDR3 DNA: TGTGCCAGCGATCTTCTAGGGGAGAACTATGGCTACACCTTC
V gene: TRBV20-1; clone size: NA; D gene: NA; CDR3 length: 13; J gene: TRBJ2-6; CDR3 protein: CSASSSGANVLTF; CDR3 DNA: TGCAGTGCTAGTAGCTCTGGGGCCAACGTCCTGACTTTC
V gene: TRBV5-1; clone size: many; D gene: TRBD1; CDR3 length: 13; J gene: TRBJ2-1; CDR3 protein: CASAGQGTNEQFF; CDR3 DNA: TGCGCCAGCGCCGGACAGGGTACCAATGAGCAGTTCTTC
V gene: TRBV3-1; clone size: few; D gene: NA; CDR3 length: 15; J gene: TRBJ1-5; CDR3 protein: CASSQAGQKNQPQHF; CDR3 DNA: TGTGCCAGCAGCCAAGCGGGACAAAAAAATCAGCCCCAGCATTTT
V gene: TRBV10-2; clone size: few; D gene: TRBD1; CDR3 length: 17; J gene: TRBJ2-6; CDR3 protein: CASSPRQGGVGANVLTF; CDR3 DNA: TGCGCCAGCAGTCCACGACAGGGTGGGGTTGGGGCCAACGTCCTGACTTTC
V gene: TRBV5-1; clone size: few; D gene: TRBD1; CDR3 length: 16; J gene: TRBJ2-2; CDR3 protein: CASSSGTGRNTGELFF; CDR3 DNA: TGCGCCAGCAGCTCTGGGACAGGGAGGAACACCGGGGAGCTGTTTTTT
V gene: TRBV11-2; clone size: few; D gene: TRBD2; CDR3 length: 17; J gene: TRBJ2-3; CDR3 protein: CASSLARGGHLADTQYF; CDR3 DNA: TGTGCCAGCAGCTTAGCCCGGGGGGGCCATCTCGCAGATACGCAGTATTTT
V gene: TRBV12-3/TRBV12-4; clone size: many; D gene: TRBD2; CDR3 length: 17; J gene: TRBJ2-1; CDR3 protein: CASSFIPFAGVANEQFF; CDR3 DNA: TGTGCCAGCAGTTTTATACCTTTCGCGGGAGTTGCCAATGAGCAGTTCTTC
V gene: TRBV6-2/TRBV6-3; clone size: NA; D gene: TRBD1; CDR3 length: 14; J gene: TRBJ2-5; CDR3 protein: CASRSWTGSETQYF; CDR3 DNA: TGTGCCAGCAGATCCTGGACAGGGTCCGAGACCCAGTACTTC
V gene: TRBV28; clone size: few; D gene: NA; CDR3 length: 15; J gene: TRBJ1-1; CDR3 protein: CASSLLGLPVTEAFF; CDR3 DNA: TGTGCCAGCAGTTTATTGGGACTGCCTGTCACTGAAGCTTTCTTT
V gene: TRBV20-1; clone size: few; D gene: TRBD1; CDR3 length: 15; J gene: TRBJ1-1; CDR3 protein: CSARSVGQGNTEAFF; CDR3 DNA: TGCAGTGCTAGGTCCGTGGGACAGGGGAACACTGAAGCTTTCTTT
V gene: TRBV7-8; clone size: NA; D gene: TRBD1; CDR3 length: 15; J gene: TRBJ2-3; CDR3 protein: CASSPRTGTTDTQYF; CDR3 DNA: TGTGCCAGCAGCCCCCGGACAGGGACCACAGATACGCAGTATTTT
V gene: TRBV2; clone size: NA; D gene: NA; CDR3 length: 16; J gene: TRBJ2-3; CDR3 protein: CASTSRGSPSTDTQYF; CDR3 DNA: TGTGCCAGCACTAGCAGAGGGAGCCCTAGCACAGATACGCAGTATTTT
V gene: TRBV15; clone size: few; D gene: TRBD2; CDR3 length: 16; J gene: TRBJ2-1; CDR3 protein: CATSRGGLAGENEQFF; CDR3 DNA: TGTGCCACCAGCAGGGGGGGACTAGCGGGAGAGAATGAGCAGTTCTTC
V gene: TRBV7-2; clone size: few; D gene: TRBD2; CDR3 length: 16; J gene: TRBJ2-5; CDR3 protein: CASSLVSGGPRETQYF; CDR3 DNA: TGTGCCAGCAGCTTAGTATCGGGGGGGCCACGGGAGACCCAGTACTTC
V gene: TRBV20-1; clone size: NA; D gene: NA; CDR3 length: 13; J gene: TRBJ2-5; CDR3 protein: CSARLLPQETQYF; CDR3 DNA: TGCAGTGCTAGACTTCTACCCCAAGAGACCCAGTACTTC
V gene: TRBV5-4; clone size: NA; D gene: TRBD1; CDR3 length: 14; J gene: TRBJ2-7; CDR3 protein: CASSPGTVNYEQYF; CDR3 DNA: TGTGCCAGCAGCCCCGGGACAGTCAACTACGAGCAGTACTTC
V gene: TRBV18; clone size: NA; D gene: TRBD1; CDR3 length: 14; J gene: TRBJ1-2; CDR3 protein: CASSPNRQGDGYTF; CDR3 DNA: TGTGCCAGCTCACCGAATCGACAGGGGGATGGCTACACCTTC
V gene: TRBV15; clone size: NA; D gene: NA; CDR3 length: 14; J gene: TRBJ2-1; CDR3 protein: CATSRVQGFHEQFF; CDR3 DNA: TGTGCCACCAGCAGAGTACAGGGATTTCATGAGCAGTTCTTC
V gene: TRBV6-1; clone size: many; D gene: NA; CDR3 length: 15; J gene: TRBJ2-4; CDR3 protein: CASSELPGHKNIQYF; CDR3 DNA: TGTGCCAGCAGTGAATTACCGGGGCACAAAAACATTCAGTACTTC
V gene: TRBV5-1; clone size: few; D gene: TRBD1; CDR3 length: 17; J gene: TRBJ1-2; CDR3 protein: CASSLTRDRVDNYGYTF; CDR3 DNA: TGCGCCAGCAGCCTAACCCGGGACAGGGTTGATAACTATGGCTACACCTTC
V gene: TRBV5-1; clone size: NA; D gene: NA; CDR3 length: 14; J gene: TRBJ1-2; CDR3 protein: CASSLQEGNYGYTF; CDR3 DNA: TGCGCCAGCAGCTTGCAGGAGGGGAACTATGGCTACACCTTC
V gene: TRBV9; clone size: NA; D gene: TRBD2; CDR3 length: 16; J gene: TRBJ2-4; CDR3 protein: CASSPGTSGRKNIQYF; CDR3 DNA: TGTGCCAGCAGCCCCGGGACTAGCGGGAGGAAAAACATTCAGTACTTC
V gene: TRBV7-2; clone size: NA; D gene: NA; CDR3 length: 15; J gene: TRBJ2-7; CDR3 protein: CASSLTSLGAYEQYF; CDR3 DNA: TGTGCCAGCAGCTTAACGTCGCTGGGTGCCTACGAGCAGTACTTC
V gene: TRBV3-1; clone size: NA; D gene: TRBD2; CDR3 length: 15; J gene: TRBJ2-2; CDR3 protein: CASRHLAGETGELFF; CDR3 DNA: TGTGCCAGCAGACATTTAGCGGGAGAAACCGGGGAGCTGTTTTTT
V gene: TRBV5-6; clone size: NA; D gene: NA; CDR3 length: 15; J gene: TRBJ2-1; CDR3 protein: CASSRPGGAFNEQFF; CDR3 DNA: TGTGCCAGCAGCCGCCCGGGGGGCGCCTTCAATGAGCAGTTCTTC
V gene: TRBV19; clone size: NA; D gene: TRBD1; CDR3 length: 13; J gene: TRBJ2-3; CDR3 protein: CASSRDREDTQYF; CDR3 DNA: TGTGCCAGTAGTCGGGACAGGGAGGATACGCAGTATTTT
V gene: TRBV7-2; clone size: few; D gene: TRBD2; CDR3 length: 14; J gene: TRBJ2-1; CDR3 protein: CASSLIAGSNEQFF; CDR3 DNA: TGTGCCAGCAGCTTAATAGCGGGAAGCAATGAGCAGTTCTTC
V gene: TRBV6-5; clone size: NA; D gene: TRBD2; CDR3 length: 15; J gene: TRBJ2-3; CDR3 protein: CASSSGGGITDTQYF; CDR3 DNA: TGTGCCAGCAGTTCGGGGGGGGGCATCACAGATACGCAGTATTTT
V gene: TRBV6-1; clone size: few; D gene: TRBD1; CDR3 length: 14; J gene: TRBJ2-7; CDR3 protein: CASSRQGLSGEQYF; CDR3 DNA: TGTGCCAGCAGTCGACAGGGGCTTTCGGGGGAGCAGTACTTC
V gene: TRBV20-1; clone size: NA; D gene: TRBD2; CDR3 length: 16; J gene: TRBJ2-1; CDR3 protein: CSASRPLAGVKIEQFF; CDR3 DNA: TGCAGTGCTAGCCGCCCACTAGCGGGAGTTAAAATTGAGCAGTTCTTC
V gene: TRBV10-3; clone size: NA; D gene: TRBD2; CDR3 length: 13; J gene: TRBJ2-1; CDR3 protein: CAISESGGTRWFF; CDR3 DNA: TGTGCCATCAGTGAGTCTGGGGGGACTAGGTGGTTCTTC
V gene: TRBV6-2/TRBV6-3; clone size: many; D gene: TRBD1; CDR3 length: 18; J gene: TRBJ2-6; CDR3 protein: CASRTGTGQLSGANVLTF; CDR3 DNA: TGTGCCAGCAGAACAGGGACAGGGCAACTCTCTGGGGCCAACGTCCTGACTTTC
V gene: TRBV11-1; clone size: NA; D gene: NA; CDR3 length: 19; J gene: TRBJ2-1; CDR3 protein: CASSWRRASRTRSYNEQFF; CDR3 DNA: TGTGCCAGCAGCTGGAGGAGAGCGAGCCGGACCCGCTCCTACAATGAGCAGTTCTTC
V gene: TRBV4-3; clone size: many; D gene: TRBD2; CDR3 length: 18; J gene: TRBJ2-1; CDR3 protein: CASSQVSGGSISYNEQFF; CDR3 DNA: TGCGCCAGCAGCCAAGTATCCGGCGGGAGTATTTCCTACAATGAGCAGTTCTTC
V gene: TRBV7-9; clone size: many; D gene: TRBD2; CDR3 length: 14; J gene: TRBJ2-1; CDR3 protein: CASSFRGEGRLQFF; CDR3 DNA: TGTGCCAGCAGCTTTCGCGGGGAGGGTCGGCTTCAGTTCTTC
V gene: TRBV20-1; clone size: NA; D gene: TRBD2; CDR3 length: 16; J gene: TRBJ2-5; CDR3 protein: CSARDPSGGPQETQYF; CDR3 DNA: TGCAGTGCTAGAGACCCTAGCGGGGGGCCACAAGAGACCCAGTACTTC
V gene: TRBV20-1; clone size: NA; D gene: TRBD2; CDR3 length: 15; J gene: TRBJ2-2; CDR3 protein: CSARVSLAGDGELFF; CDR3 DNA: TGCAGTGCTAGAGTATCCCTAGCGGGAGACGGGGAGCTGTTTTTT
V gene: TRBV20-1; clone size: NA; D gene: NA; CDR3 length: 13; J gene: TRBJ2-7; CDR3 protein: CSARDPRPYEQYF; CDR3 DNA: TGCAGTGCTAGAGATCCCAGGCCCTACGAGCAGTACTTC
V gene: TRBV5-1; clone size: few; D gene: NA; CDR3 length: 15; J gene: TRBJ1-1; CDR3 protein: CASSLDRTRGGEAFF; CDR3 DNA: TGCGCCAGCAGCTTGGATCGTACTCGGGGCGGTGAAGCTTTCTTT
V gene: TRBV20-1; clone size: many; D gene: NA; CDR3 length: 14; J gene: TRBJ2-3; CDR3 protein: CSAIRQDSTDTQYF; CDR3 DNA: TGCAGTGCTATCCGACAGGATAGCACAGATACGCAGTATTTT
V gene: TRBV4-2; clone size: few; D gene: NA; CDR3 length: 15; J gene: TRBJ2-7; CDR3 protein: CASSQGVRESGKQYF; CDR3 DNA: TGTGCCAGCAGCCAAGGTGTCAGGGAGAGTGGAAAGCAGTACTTC
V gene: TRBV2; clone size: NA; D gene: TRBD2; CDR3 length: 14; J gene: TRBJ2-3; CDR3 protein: CASSRLAAPDTQYF; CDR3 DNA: TGTGCCAGCAGTCGACTAGCGGCCCCAGATACGCAGTATTTT
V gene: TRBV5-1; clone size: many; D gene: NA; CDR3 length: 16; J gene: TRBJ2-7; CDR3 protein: CASSRTGRERRYEQYF; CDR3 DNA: TGCGCCAGCAGCCGCACCGGACGGGAGAGGAGGTACGAGCAGTACTTC
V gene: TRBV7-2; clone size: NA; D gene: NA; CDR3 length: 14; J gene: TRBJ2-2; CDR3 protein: CASTRGANTGELFF; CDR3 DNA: TGTGCCAGCACCCGTGGAGCGAACACCGGGGAGCTGTTTTTT
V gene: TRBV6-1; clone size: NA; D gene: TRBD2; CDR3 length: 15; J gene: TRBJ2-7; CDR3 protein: CASRTGLAGGYEQYF; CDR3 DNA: TGTGCCAGCAGAACCGGACTAGCGGGGGGCTACGAGCAGTACTTC
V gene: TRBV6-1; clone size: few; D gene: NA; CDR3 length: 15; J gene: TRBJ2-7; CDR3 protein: CASSPQGEGTYEQYF; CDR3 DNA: TGTGCCAGCAGTCCGCAGGGGGAGGGCACCTACGAGCAGTACTTC
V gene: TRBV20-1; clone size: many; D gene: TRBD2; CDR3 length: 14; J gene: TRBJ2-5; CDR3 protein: CSANRLAGQETQYF; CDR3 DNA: TGCAGTGCGAATCGACTAGCGGGCCAAGAGACCCAGTACTTC
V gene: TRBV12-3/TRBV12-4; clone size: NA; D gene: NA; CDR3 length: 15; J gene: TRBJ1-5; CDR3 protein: CASSLKGYSNQPQHF; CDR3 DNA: TGTGCCAGCAGTTTAAAGGGGTATAGCAATCAGCCCCAGCATTTT